These 27 T cell receptor beta chains were all obtained from the same sample, sequenced in a study of PD-1 blockade in classical Hodgkin lymphoma. Exposure to brentuximab vedotin varied, and each patient had relapsed following autologous stem cell transplantation. Magnetic negative selection was used to purify CD8+ T cells from thawed PBMCs. TCRdb keeps only in-frame clones here, not all; method: immunoSEQ multiplex PCR. The table lists about 7,900 clones, around 84% of them singletons. The sample in question was CD8+ T cells from blood, obtained at baseline. The origin of the receptors is a human donor with classical Hodgkin lymphoma.

V gene TRBV27 combines with J gene TRBJ2-7; the D gene could be TRBD1 or TRBD2 (6 bases each). With 0 bases removed from V and 3 bases from J, the gap between germline ends came to 12 bases. The CDR3 spans 15 residues. Per the germline V gene, CDR1 is MNHEY and CDR2 is SMNVEV (reference sequence). The CDR3: CASSLSGGPLYEQYF. CDR3 nucleotide sequence: TGTGCCAGCAGTTTATCTGGGGGGCCCCTCTACGAGCAGTACTTC.

This clone has only a few counts. The CDR3 loop reads CASSPSGGAGNEQFF. For the CDR3, the DNA is TGTGCCAGCAGTCCTAGCGGGGGGGCCGGCAATGAGCAGTTCTTC. The chain links TRBV6-5 to TRBJ2-1, with TRBD2 identical over 12 bases. Trimming removed 5 bases from V and 6 bases from J; junction bases left unmatched: 5. Looked up from germline, CDR1 is MNHEY and CDR2 is SVGAGI. CDR3 size: 15 residues.

The gene calls are TRBV5-4 and TRBJ1-4; no clear D. The CDR3 runs to 13 residues. V lost 4 bases and J lost 8, with 12 bases in between. Germline CDR1 reads SGHNT; CDR2 reads YYREEE (reference sequence). The CDR3 DNA is TGTGCCAGCAGCCCCCCGGACTCGGAAAAACTGTTTTTT. It translates to CASSPPDSEKLFF.

The genes are TRBV28 and TRBJ1-1; TRBD1 is a possible D gene (6 bases). CDR3 size: 14 residues. Germline CDR1 MDHEN, CDR2 SYDVKM. V lost 5 bases and J lost 0, with 10 bases in between. CDR3 residues: CASSDQGLNTEAFF. CDR3 sequence (DNA): TGTGCCAGCAGTGACCAGGGGTTGAACACTGAAGCTTTCTTT.

The rearrangement uses TRBV28 and TRBJ1-2; 8 positions match TRBD1. The V gene end was trimmed by 3 bases and the J gene end by 7 bases; junction bases not matched to a gene: 13. Germline CDR1 is MDHEN and CDR2 is SYDVKM. The CDR3 loop spans 16 amino acids. The CDR3, as DNA: TGTGCCAGCAGTTTCCTAATGGACAGGGCCCGGTTTGGCTACACCTTC. Amino acids: CASSFLMDRARFGYTF.

Within the sample, this clone is large. The V and J genes are TRBV6-5 and TRBJ1-3; D is possibly TRBD1 (5 bases). The CDR3 loop spans 14 amino acids. From germline, CDR1 is MNHEY and CDR2 SVGAGI. V lost 5 bases to trimming and J lost 8 bases, with 16 bases between them. The CDR3 DNA is TGTGCCAGCAGTCAATCACTCGGGGGACACACCATATATTTT. Amino acids: CASSQSLGGHTIYF.

The rearrangement joins TRBV11-3 to TRBJ2-1; 10 bases are shared with TRBD2. V shed 2 bases and J 2 bases; nucleotides not matched to a gene: 6. The germline gives CDR1 SGHNT, CDR2 YENEEA. The CDR3 runs to 17 residues. CDR3 nucleotides: TGTGCCAGCAGCTTACAAGTGGGACTAGCGCCCTACAATGAGCAGTTCTTC. Translation: CASSLQVGLAPYNEQFF.

V and J are TRBV27 and TRBJ2-2; 7 nucleotides match TRBD1. The germline CDR1 and CDR2 sequences are MNHEY and SMNVEV (reference sequence). V was pared by 1 base and J by 4 bases, with 6 bases of the junction left unmatched. The CDR3 length is 16 residues. Here the CDR3 reads CASSLYTRQGTGELFF. For the CDR3, the DNA is TGTGCCAGCAGTTTATATACCCGACAGGGCACCGGGGAGCTGTTTTTT.

V gene TRBV6-5 combines with J gene TRBJ2-7; perhaps D is TRBD1 or TRBD2 (5 bases each). The CDR3 extends over 14 amino acids. CDR1 and CDR2 from the germline V gene are MNHEY and SVGAGI. The V and J ends lost 5 bases and 4 bases respectively, with 15 bases between them. CDR3 nucleotides: TGTGCCAGCAGTCCCGTGGGGGACGAGTACGAGCAGTACTTC. Translated: CASSPVGDEYEQYF.

The gene calls are TRBV5-1 and TRBJ2-7, with TRBD1 as a possible D gene (5 bases). CDR1 and CDR2 from the germline V gene are SGHRS and YFSETQ. The CDR3 has 15 residues. Trimming cost V 0 bases and J 5 bases, with 15 bases left between them. This CDR3 is CASSLGQGGIHEQYF. The CDR3 DNA is TGCGCCAGCAGCTTGGGGCAGGGTGGCATCCACGAGCAGTACTTC.

This clone has just a few counts. The chain uses TRBV2 and TRBJ2-7; perhaps TRBD2 as D (5 bases). Trimming left V 10 bases short and J 0 bases short, with 7 bases between. Per the germline V gene, CDR1 is SNHLY and CDR2 is FYNNEI. The length of the CDR3 is 11 residues. CDR3 nucleotides: TGTGCCAACGGGGACTCCTACGAGCAGTACTTC. Protein sequence: CANGDSYEQYF.

The chain couples TRBV2 to TRBJ2-1; possible D gene TRBD2, 5 bases. There are 13 residues in the CDR3. V was trimmed by 7 bases and J by 4 bases, leaving 11 bases between them. Looked up from germline, CDR1 is SNHLY and CDR2 is FYNNEI. This chain's CDR3 is CASTSEGYNEQFF. In nucleotides, the CDR3 is TGTGCCAGCACGAGCGAGGGTTACAATGAGCAGTTCTTC.

The chain uses TRBV5-1 and TRBJ1-4; D gene unclear. The V gene lost 5 bases and the J gene lost 1 base, with 15 bases spanning the gap. Germline lookup yields CDR1 SGHRS and CDR2 YFSETQ. The CDR3 sequence is 16 residues long. The CDR3 DNA reads as TGCGCCAGCAGGTTGAACCCGGACCGAACTAATGAAAAACTGTTTTTT. It translates to CASRLNPDRTNEKLFF.

The gene calls are TRBV10-2 and TRBJ1-2; the D is unclear. The CDR3 contains 13 residues. The V end was cut by 3 bases, the J end by 3 bases, with 8 bases between. Looked up from germline, CDR1 is WSHSY and CDR2 is SAAADI. The CDR3 region has the DNA TGCGCCAGCAGTGATGGGGTTCACTATGGCTACACCTTC. This translates into CASSDGVHYGYTF.

The genes are TRBV10-1 and TRBJ2-7, with 14 bases aligning to TRBD2. J was trimmed by 5 bases and V by 4 bases; bases with no gene match: 4. CDR3 size: 15 residues. CDR1 is WNHNN and CDR2 is SYGVQD in the germline V gene (reference sequence). In DNA, the CDR3 is TGCGCCAGCAGTGGGGGACTAGCGGGAGAGAACGAGCAGTACTTC. Amino acids: CASSGGLAGENEQYF.

The chain has TRBV11-2 and TRBJ2-1; D is undetermined. V lost 1 base to trimming and J lost 10 bases, with 17 bases between them. Germline V gives CDR1 SGHAT, CDR2 FQNNGV. This CDR3 spans 15 amino acids. The CDR3 coding sequence is TGTGCCAGCAGCTTAGGGCTGGTTGGGTTGGGGGAGCAGTTCTTC. Amino acids: CASSLGLVGLGEQFF.

V and J are TRBV11-2 and TRBJ2-7; possible D gene TRBD1, 7 bases. Germline CDR1 is SGHAT and CDR2 is FQNNGV. V was clipped by 1 base and J by 3 bases, with 19 bases between them. This CDR3 region has 17 residues. CDR3 bases: TGTGCCAGCAGCTTAGGAGCAGGGGGGTTAAAGAGCTACGAGCAGTACTTC. Translation: CASSLGAGGLKSYEQYF.

The chain combines TRBV14 with TRBJ2-1; D perhaps matches TRBD2 (6 bases). Per germline, CDR1 SGHDN and CDR2 FVKESK. Trimming took 1 base from V and 5 from J, leaving 15 bases between them. There are 16 residues in the CDR3. The CDR3 reads CASSQAYREIHNEQFF. CDR3 sequence (DNA): TGTGCCAGCAGCCAAGCTTACCGGGAGATTCACAATGAGCAGTTCTTC.

The V gene is TRBV13, the J gene TRBJ2-3, with a tentative D call TRBD1 (8 bases). Germline CDR1 reads PRHDT; CDR2 reads FYEKMQ (reference sequence). The germline V and J ends were trimmed by 7 bases and 2 bases, with 22 bases remaining between them. The CDR3 length is 17 residues. The CDR3 reads CASNVRGLAGDTDTQYF. DNA of the CDR3: TGTGCCAGCAACGTCAGGGGGCTGGCGGGGGACACAGATACGCAGTATTTT.

V is TRBV1 and J is TRBJ2-7. TRBV1 is designated a pseudogene. The CDR3 spans 18 residues. The CDR3 DNA follows: TGCACCAGCAGCCAACTCCCCTCCCATCCCGAGGGGTCCTACGAGCAGTACTTC. It specifies CTSSQLPSHPEGSYEQYF.

This chain connects TRBV28 to TRBJ2-5; 10 bases are a match to TRBD2. J lost 5 bases, V lost 2 bases, and 20 bases had no gene match. The CDR3 is made up of 20 amino acids. Per germline, CDR1 MDHEN and CDR2 SYDVKM. The CDR3 region is CASSLPSPPLAGAPVETQYF. DNA of the CDR3: TGTGCCAGCAGTTTACCCTCCCCTCCTCTAGCGGGAGCTCCCGTGGAGACCCAGTACTTC.

This chain connects TRBV30 to TRBJ2-7; TRBD1 or TRBD2 may be the D gene (5 bases each). Trimming left V 5 bases short and J 1 base short, with 18 bases between. Germline loops: CDR1 GTSNPN, CDR2 SVGIG (reference sequence). The CDR3 spans 15 residues. CDR3 sequence: CAWLYYRDASYEQYF. CDR3 nucleotide sequence: TGTGCCTGGCTCTACTACCGGGACGCTTCCTACGAGCAGTACTTC.

The rearrangement joins TRBV6-5 to TRBJ1-5; 8 bases fit TRBD1. Germline-derived CDR1 and CDR2 are MNHEY and SVGAGI. With V trimmed by 5 bases and J by 5 bases, 2 bases remained unmatched. The CDR3 runs 13 residues. In DNA form, the CDR3 reads TGTGCCAGCAGTCAGGGGGCTGATCAGCCCCAGCATTTT. It yields the protein CASSQGADQPQHF.

The chain combines TRBV27 with TRBJ2-7; a possible D gene is TRBD2 (6 bases). The CDR3 length is 12 residues. Trimming removed 3 bases from V and 7 bases from J, with 10 bases in between. Germline values: CDR1 MNHEY, CDR2 SMNVEV (reference sequence). The CDR3 DNA is TGTGCCAGCAGTTTTGGAGGGAATGAGCAGTACTTC. Its translation is CASSFGGNEQYF.

This clone has just one count. The rearrangement joins TRBV7-6 to TRBJ2-5; D remains ambiguous. Germline V CDR1 and CDR2: SGHVS, FNYEAQ. The CDR3 covers 13 residues. Trimming removed 3 bases at V and 3 bases at J, with 8 bases between. CDR3 amino acids: CASSFPPEETQYF. The CDR3 nucleotides are TGTGCCAGCAGCTTCCCCCCCGAAGAGACCCAGTACTTC.

The chain uses TRBV5-6 and TRBJ2-5, with 14 bases aligning to TRBD2. Germline V gene lookup returns CDR1 SGHDT and CDR2 YYEEEE. Losses at the gene ends were 8 bases for V and 3 bases for J; bases not matched to a gene: 3. CDR3 length: 14 residues. The CDR3 DNA sequence: TGTGCCAGTGCGGGACTAGCGGGGGAAGAGACCCAGTACTTC. Residues: CASAGLAGEETQYF.

This clone rates as large. The V call is TRBV10-3, the J call TRBJ2-1, with no clear D. In germline, CDR1 is ENHRY, CDR2 SYGVKD. V was pared by 0 bases and J by 5 bases, with 11 bases between. The CDR3 length is 15 residues. CDR3 nucleotides: TGTGCCATCAGTGAGTCTCGGCCCCGGGACAATGAGCAGTTCTTC. Encoded protein: CAISESRPRDNEQFF.